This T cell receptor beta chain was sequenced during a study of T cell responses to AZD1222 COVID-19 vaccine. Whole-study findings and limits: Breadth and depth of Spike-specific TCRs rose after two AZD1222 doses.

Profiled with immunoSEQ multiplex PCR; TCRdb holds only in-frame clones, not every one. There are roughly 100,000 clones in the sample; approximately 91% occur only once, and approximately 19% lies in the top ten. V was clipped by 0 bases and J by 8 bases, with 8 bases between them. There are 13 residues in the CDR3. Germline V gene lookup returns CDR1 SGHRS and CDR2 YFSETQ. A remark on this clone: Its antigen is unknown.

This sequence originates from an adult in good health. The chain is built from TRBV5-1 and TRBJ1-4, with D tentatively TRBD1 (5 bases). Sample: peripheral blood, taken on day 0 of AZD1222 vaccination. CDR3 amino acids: CASSLGQLEKLFF. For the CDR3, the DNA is TGCGCCAGCAGCTTGGGACAGTTGGAAAAACTGTTTTTT.